This TCR beta chain appears in the sequencing data of a study of Siglec-9 on CD8 T cells in melanoma. V was trimmed by 4 bases and J by 0 bases, leaving 6 bases between them. Looked up from germline, CDR1 is SGHTA and CDR2 is FQGNSA. This CDR3 has 13 residues. Study findings and constraints: An effector memory CD8+ T-cell subset seemingly accumulating in melanoma was reportedly marked and regulated by Siglec-9.

TCRdb's copy holds only in-frame clones and misses some; the assay was immunoSEQ multiplex PCR. Of more than 25,000 clones listed, around three quarters are singletons. This clone was observed a few times. Its antigen remains unidentified. The chain employs TRBV7-2 and TRBJ1-1; D is ambiguous. The receptor comes from a human donor in good health. Input material: Siglec-9- CD8+ T cells sorted from blood. The CDR3 DNA reads TGTGCCAGCAGCTCGGGCCTGAACACTGAAGCTTTCTTT. Translated, it gives CASSSGLNTEAFF.